The clone carrying this T cell receptor beta chain came up many times. No antigen is known for it. No patient received treatment before thyroid surgery. V lost 5 bases to trimming and J lost 1 base; unmatched junction nucleotides: 14. The CDR3 totals 18 residues. Germline CDR1 and CDR2: SGHAT and FQDESV (reference sequence). As handled by the study authors: Variation in CDR3 across clinicopathological groups served as the basis for constructing a distant-metastasis classifier in papillary thyroid cancer. TCRdb re-clonotyped the PCR reads via MiXCR. TCRdb, not the original authors, processed these V and J calls. The sample shows approximately 15,000 clones, 10% to 15% of them seen only once. This entry is derived from a study of metastatic and nonmetastatic thyroid tumors. Study summary: Repertoire comparisons spanned blood and tumor or nodule tissue from malignant and benign thyroid patients.

The study, taken as a whole, reports: Within blood and tumor, benign nodules reportedly had significantly lower TCR beta diversity than malignant thyroid tumors did.

The rearrangement joins TRBV11-1 to TRBJ1-1; 9 bases agree with TRBD1. The receptor was derived from a female donor with papillary thyroid cancer or a benign thyroid nodule (not recorded which). Some clones in this sample may be carry-over from other donors' samples. The sample taken for sequencing was blood. The CDR3 DNA reads TGTGCCAGCAGCACACCGAGGAACAGGGGGCAGGAGAACACTGAAGCTTTCTTT. Translating gives CASSTPRNRGQENTEAFF.